This T cell receptor (beta chain) is drawn from a study of CD8 T cells in Susac syndrome. CDR3 length: 15 residues. Germline V gene lookup returns CDR1 MNHEY and CDR2 SMNVEV (reference sequence). The V end lost 2 bases, the J end lost 3 bases, and 14 bases lay between the germline ends. Random hexamers were used to reverse transcribe an amount of roughly 0.5 to 1 ug RNA. TCRdb recomputed calls from the immunoSEQ multiplex PCR reads with MiXCR, one row per CDR3 protein. Among roughly 400,000 distinct CDR3 sequences listed, approximately 85% were seen once. Material: CD8+ T cells from PBMCs. This chain joins TRBV27 and TRBJ2-7; no firm D call. The sequence was obtained from a human donor with multiple sclerosis. CDR3 protein: CASSLDPPPNYEQYF. The CDR3 nucleotides are TGTGCCAGCAGTTTAGACCCCCCTCCTAACTACGAGCAGTACTTC.